This entry is about one T cell receptor beta chain. The antigen is not known. This sample stems from a study of shared clonotypes between healthy human individuals. Study-level results: Researchers sampled only blood; tissue repertoires likely differ. Incomplete sequencing of sorted subsets was indicated by rarefaction despite large depth.

Some clones are missing from TCRdb's copy, which holds only in-frame ones; the method was immunoSEQ multiplex PCR. The repertoire consists of about 1.5 million clones, with more than 95% occurring once and the leading ten covering 0.95% to 1.5%. The study drew its donors from healthy HIV-negative adults without recent acute infections or vaccinations. CDR1 and CDR2 (germline): KGHSH, LQKENI. V gave up 1 base and J gave up 7 bases, with 17 bases separating them. The CDR3 contains 16 residues. The chain has TRBV18 and TRBJ2-4, with D possibly being TRBD2 (6 bases). This clonotype was obtained from a man aged 25-45 years in good health. The sequenced sample was naive CD4+ T cells sorted from blood. Subset indicated: CD45RA+ positively selected. The CDR3 region has the DNA TGTGCCAGCTCACCACTCGTGGAGGGACTTTCCAACATTCAGTACTTC. As protein: CASSPLVEGLSNIQYF.